Below, 26 T cell receptor beta chains from the same sample are listed, as sequenced in a study of control samples from healthy donors and cancer patients. The assay was immunoSEQ multiplex PCR, and TCRdb's table has in-frame clones only and misses some. This table holds around 74,000 clones, approximately 92% found once. The sequencing sample was made of blood. The receptors come from a woman aged 55-70 years in good health.

J is TRBJ2-1 and V is TRBV5-1, with a possible D match to TRBD2 (5 bases). V shed 1 base and J shed 0 bases, with 8 bases lying between them. The CDR3 has 15 amino acids. In germline, CDR1 is SGHRS, CDR2 YFSETQ. The CDR3 loop reads CASSLLTSSYNEQFF. The DNA for the CDR3 is TGCGCCAGCAGCTTGTTAACTAGCTCCTACAATGAGCAGTTCTTC.

The CDR3 region has the DNA TGTGCCAGCCAAAGACTAGCGGGAGTCGAGCAGTACTTC. Its protein is CASQRLAGVEQYF. This chain connects TRBV6-5 to TRBJ2-7; 12 nucleotides align to TRBD2. This CDR3 is 13 amino acids long. Germline lookup yields CDR1 MNHEY and CDR2 SVGAGI. The J segment lost 6 bases and the V segment lost 8 bases, leaving 5 bases of the junction unmatched.

The chain joins TRBV30 to TRBJ1-2; D is unresolved. This CDR3 has 14 amino acids. Germline V gives CDR1 GTSNPN, CDR2 SVGIG (reference sequence). The V end lost 3 bases, the J end lost 8 bases, and 19 bases lay between the germline ends. For the CDR3, the DNA is TGTGCCTGGAGGATTACCGGGAGTGCCGGGGGCTACACCTTC. Translating it yields CAWRITGSAGGYTF.

The CDR3 DNA is TGTGCCAGCAGCCCGAAAAACAGGCTTTCCTACGAGCAGTACTTC. It codes for CASSPKNRLSYEQYF. The V gene is TRBV11-2, the J gene TRBJ2-7, with D perhaps matching TRBD1 (5 bases). The CDR3 contains 15 residues. In germline, CDR1 is SGHAT, CDR2 FQNNGV. V gave up 5 bases and J gave up 1 base, with 15 bases separating them. The full variable domain, with the rest looked up from reference TRBV11-2 and TRBJ2-7, is EAGVAQSPRYKIIEKRQSVAFWCNPISGHATLYWYQQILGQGPKLLIQFQNNGVVDDSQLPKDRFSAERLKGVDSTLKIQPAKLEDSAVYLCASSPKNRLSYEQYFGPGTRLTVT.

V and J are TRBV29-1 and TRBJ1-1; D is unclear. The germline gives CDR1 SQVTM, CDR2 ANQGSEA. V lost 3 bases and J lost 0, with 8 bases in between. The CDR3 has 13 amino acids. CDR3 sequence reads: CSVEQEMNTEAFF. The CDR3 DNA reads as TGCAGCGTTGAGCAAGAAATGAACACTGAAGCTTTCTTT.

The V gene is TRBV3-1 (or the pseudogene TRBV3-2), the J gene TRBJ2-3; 8 nucleotides agree with TRBD2. This CDR3 comprises 12 residues. Germline V gene data show CDR1 as LGHDT and CDR2 as YNNKEL (reference sequence). V lost 4 bases and J lost 9; bases outside the gene matches: 3. The chain's CDR3 is CASSRSGSTQYF. The CDR3 nucleotides read TGTGCCAGCAGCCGGAGCGGGAGCACGCAGTATTTT.

The rearrangement uses TRBV7-3 and TRBJ2-1; D might be TRBD2 (6 bases). The CDR3 spans 15 residues. Trimming took 4 bases from V and 0 from J, leaving 10 bases between them. Germline V gives CDR1 SGHTA, CDR2 FQGTGA. As DNA, the CDR3 is TGTGCCAGCAGCTCAGCGGGTAGCTCCTACAATGAGCAGTTCTTC. Its translation: CASSSAGSSYNEQFF.

About this clone: The junction does not match germline at one end; this may be a read error. V usage is TRBV25-1 and J usage is TRBJ1-2, with D perhaps TRBD1 (5 bases). The CDR3 is 15 amino acids. CDR1 is MGHDK and CDR2 is SYGVNS in the germline V gene. The CDR3 coding sequence is TGTGTCAGCAGGGCCGGAAGTGGACGGTTCTATGGCTACACCTTC. It codes for CVSRAGSGRFYGYTF.

The chain carries TRBV7-9 and TRBJ1-1; 8 bases match TRBD1. Germline CDR1 and CDR2: SEHNR and FQNEAQ (reference sequence). J lost 0 bases, V lost 5 bases, and 11 bases had no gene match. This CDR3 spans 17 amino acids. This chain's CDR3 is CASSRRDRGIMNTEAFF. The CDR3 DNA reads as TGTGCCAGCAGCCGCCGTGACAGGGGTATCATGAACACTGAAGCTTTCTTT.

V usage is TRBV28 and J usage is TRBJ1-3, with TRBD1 matching over 7 bases. The J segment lost 0 bases and the V segment lost 2 bases, leaving 4 bases of the junction unmatched. The CDR3 contains 16 residues. The germline V gene encodes CDR1 MDHEN and CDR2 SYDVKM. CDR3 region: CASSLTGESSGNTIYF. The CDR3 DNA reads TGTGCCAGCAGTTTAACAGGGGAAAGCTCTGGAAACACCATATATTTT.

V gene TRBV7-3 combines with J gene TRBJ2-2; D ambiguous. This CDR3 is built from 15 residues. CDR1 SGHTA and CDR2 FQGTGA come from the germline V gene. Trimming removed 4 bases from V and 2 bases from J, with 11 bases in between. The CDR3 DNA reads TGTGCCAGCAGCTCGAGTACGGCCAACACCGGGGAGCTGTTTTTT. It yields the protein CASSSSTANTGELFF.

CDR3 in amino acids: CASSEYQGGNTEAFF. DNA of the CDR3: TGTGCCAGCAGTGAATATCAGGGAGGTAACACTGAAGCTTTCTTT. V usage is TRBV25-1 and J usage is TRBJ1-1; maybe TRBD1 (5 bases). The CDR3 spans 15 residues. Trimming pared 0 bases from V and 2 bases from J, leaving 10 bases between. Per germline, CDR1 MGHDK and CDR2 SYGVNS.

The V and J genes are TRBV24-1 and TRBJ2-1, with 12 bases that match TRBD1. With 3 bases clipped from V and 7 bases from J, the junction kept 6 bases outside the gene matches. The germline V gene has CDR1 KGHDR and CDR2 SFDVKD. The length of the CDR3 is 16 residues. DNA of the CDR3: TGTGCCACCAGTGATGGCGGGACAGGGGGCCGGAATGAGCAGTTCTTC. Translation gives CATSDGGTGGRNEQFF.

This chain uses TRBV28 with TRBJ2-1; 7 bases line up with TRBD2. The CDR3 is 14 amino acids. V gave up 6 bases and J gave up 7 bases; unmatched junction bases: 9. CDR1 and CDR2 (germline): MDHEN, SYDVKM. As DNA, the CDR3 is TGTGCCAGCAGGGGAAGTTTAGCGGGTAATGAGCAGTTCTTC. As protein: CASRGSLAGNEQFF.

This chain joins TRBV6-4 and TRBJ1-1; a possible D gene is TRBD1 (5 bases). The V end was cut by 6 bases, the J end by 1 base, with 12 bases between. The length of the CDR3 is 14 residues. Germline loops: CDR1 MRHNA, CDR2 SNTAGT. The CDR3 loop is CASSPGTANTEAFF. CDR3 bases: TGTGCCAGCAGCCCCGGGACCGCGAACACTGAAGCTTTCTTT.

The chain uses TRBV24-1 and TRBJ2-7, with 7 bases lining up with TRBD1. The CDR3 totals 15 residues. V dropped 2 bases and J dropped 3; count of bases not matched to a gene: 6. From germline, CDR1 is KGHDR and CDR2 SFDVKD. CDR3 DNA: TGTGCCACCAGTGATTCCCGACAGGGATTCTACGAGCAGTACTTC. It codes for CATSDSRQGFYEQYF.

The rearrangement links TRBV2 to TRBJ2-7, with a possible D match to TRBD1 (6 bases). V lost 5 bases and J 1 base, leaving 9 bases between the germline ends. Germline V gene lookup returns CDR1 SNHLY and CDR2 FYNNEI. The CDR3 runs 13 residues. The CDR3 protein is CASSTGRSYEQYF. The DNA of the CDR3 is TGTGCCAGCAGTACAGGGCGGTCCTACGAGCAGTACTTC. The whole variable domain, filled in from reference TRBV2 and TRBJ2-7, reads EPEVTQTPSHQVTQMGQEVILRCVPISNHLYFYWYRQILGQKVEFLVSFYNNEISEKSEIFDDQFSVERPDGSNFTLKIRSTKLEDSAMYFCASSTGRSYEQYFGPGTRLTVT.

The chain joins TRBV7-3 to TRBJ2-2; D ambiguous. V was clipped by 5 bases and J by 1 base, with 8 bases between them. Germline V gene sequence: CDR1 SGHTA, CDR2 FQGTGA. This CDR3 is 14 amino acids long. CDR3 DNA: TGTGCCAGCAGCCCGAGCTGGAACACCGGGGAGCTGTTTTTT. Protein sequence: CASSPSWNTGELFF.

The chain joins TRBV5-1 to TRBJ2-7, with a possible D match to TRBD2 (5 bases). Trimming removed 0 bases from V and 5 bases from J, with 12 bases in between. CDR3 length: 14 amino acids. From germline, CDR1 is SGHRS and CDR2 YFSETQ. Here the CDR3 DNA reads TGCGCCAGCAGCTTGGAGCGGCCGGGCAACGAGCAGTACTTC. This encodes CASSLERPGNEQYF.

The chain combines TRBV7-2 with TRBJ1-3; D not resolved. The CDR3 is made up of 16 amino acids. CDR1 and CDR2 from the germline V gene are SGHTA and FQGNSA. Trimming took off 1 base at V and 1 base at J, with 11 bases between the two ends. CDR3 bases: TGTGCCAGCAGCTTAGTCGGCGGAGGGTCTGGAAACACCATATATTTT. Translated: CASSLVGGGSGNTIYF.

DNA of the CDR3: TGTGCCATCAGTGAGTCGTCGCGGGTCTCCTACGAGCAGTACTTC. Protein: CAISESSRVSYEQYF. This chain uses TRBV10-3 with TRBJ2-7, with D tentatively TRBD2 (5 bases). CDR3 size: 15 residues. Germline CDR1 ENHRY, CDR2 SYGVKD. V was trimmed by 0 bases and J by 0 bases, leaving 9 bases between them.

The V call is TRBV20-1, the J call TRBJ1-5; D might be TRBD1 (5 bases). In germline, CDR1 is DFQATT, CDR2 SNEGSKA (reference sequence). This CDR3 comprises 13 residues. With 3 bases removed from V and 7 bases from J, the gap between germline ends came to 13 bases. As DNA, the CDR3 is TGCAGTGCTAGTCCGGGGGAGGCCCAGCCCCAGCATTTT. Encoded protein: CSASPGEAQPQHF.

This chain links TRBV19 with TRBJ2-2; the D is unclear. Germline V lookup: CDR1 LNHDA, CDR2 SQIVND (reference sequence). Trimming removed 3 bases from V and 7 bases from J, with 6 bases in between. The CDR3 is 12 amino acids. The CDR3 spells CASSMRGGELFF. For the CDR3, the DNA is TGTGCCAGTAGTATGCGTGGCGGGGAGCTGTTTTTT. The full variable domain, with the rest looked up from reference TRBV19 and TRBJ2-2, is DGGITQSPKYLFRKEGQNVTLSCEQNLNHDAMYWYRQDPGQGLRLIYYSQIVNDFQKGDIAEGYSVSREKKESFPLTVTSAQKNPTAFYLCASSMRGGELFFGEGSRLTVL.

The chain recombines TRBV28 with TRBJ1-1, with a weak D call TRBD1 (5 bases). CDR1 MDHEN and CDR2 SYDVKM come from the germline V gene. The CDR3 has 13 residues. V was clipped by 6 bases and J by 3 bases, with 11 bases between them. CDR3 residues: CASSSGGHTEAFF. CDR3 nucleotides: TGTGCCAGCAGCTCCGGGGGACACACTGAAGCTTTCTTT.

The rearrangement links TRBV7-9 to TRBJ2-1; D is perhaps TRBD1 (6 bases). The V end was cut by 2 bases, the J end by 4 bases, with 12 bases between. CDR3 length: 15 residues. CDR1 SEHNR and CDR2 FQNEAQ come from the germline V gene (reference sequence). The CDR3 loop is CASSLTGQPYNEQFF. CDR3 bases: TGTGCCAGCAGCTTAACAGGACAGCCTTACAATGAGCAGTTCTTC.

The V call is TRBV5-1, the J call TRBJ2-1; D might be TRBD1 or TRBD2, each matching 6 bases. The CDR3 totals 16 residues. Between the trimmed V and J ends, which lost 1 base and 10 bases, there was a span of 21 bases. Looked up from germline, CDR1 is SGHRS and CDR2 is YFSETQ. The CDR3 spells CASSLSGLVGGGEQFF. DNA for the CDR3: TGCGCCAGCAGCTTGAGTGGACTGGTCGGAGGGGGGGAGCAGTTCTTC.